The clone carrying this TCR beta chain was seen a handful of times. Assay used: immunoSEQ multiplex PCR; TCRdb lists only in-frame clones, some missing. This sample has 500,000 to 550,000 clones, with about 84% found just once. The data belong to a study of shared T cell receptors in the human thymus. The V gene lost 7 bases and the J gene lost 4 bases, with 10 bases spanning the gap. The CDR3 length is 12 residues. CDR1 and CDR2 from the germline V gene are LNHDA and SQIVND (reference sequence). The same specimen was also included in a second study, on human thymus T cells. That paper notes: Infants served as donors; they were healthy and Finnish and were having corrective surgery for congenital heart defects. Across thymic and blood repertoires, the usage of V and J genes appeared to be biased. A high degree of thymic repertoire overlap among unrelated individuals was reported in related research.

This receptor was obtained from a boy under two years old with a congenital heart defect. This rearrangement joins TRBV19 to TRBJ1-2; D call uncertain. Material for sequencing was thymocytes. Written as DNA, the CDR3 is TGTGCCAGTAAAAGGGAGAGCTATGGCTACACCTTC. This translates into CASKRESYGYTF.